This TCR beta chain was sequenced for a study of spatial heterogeneity in lung cancer. In the study overall: The mean occurrence of each unique TCR and UMI combination in raw reads exceeded eight.

Time point specified: sample taken at primary tumor resection. Unsorted tumor, nontumor lung tissue or cryopreserved PBMC supplied the whole RNA. There were 72 donors, all of them untreated patients with early-stage non-small cell lung cancer. A note on this clonotype: No antigen is known for it.

Every TCR cDNA molecule bore a unique molecular identifier. TCRdb redid the calling of the 5' RACE reads with MiXCR, one entry per CDR3 protein. The sample includes about 45,000 distinct CDR3 sequences, 12% of them seen just once. Study conclusions and caveats: Relative to follow-up, resection was when ubiquitous expanded tumor TCRs appeared more in blood.

The source of this sequence is a female donor with early-stage non-small cell lung cancer. The sample was PBMCs, taken at surgery.

The CDR3 protein is CASSKQENTEAFF. The CDR3 coding sequence is TGCGCCAGCAGCAAACAGGAAAACACTGAAGCTTTCTTT. V gene TRBV5-1 combines with J gene TRBJ1-1; TRBD1 is a possible D gene (5 bases). This CDR3 has 13 residues. Germline V CDR1 and CDR2: SGHRS, YFSETQ. The germline V and J ends were trimmed by 4 bases and 2 bases, with 9 bases remaining between them.